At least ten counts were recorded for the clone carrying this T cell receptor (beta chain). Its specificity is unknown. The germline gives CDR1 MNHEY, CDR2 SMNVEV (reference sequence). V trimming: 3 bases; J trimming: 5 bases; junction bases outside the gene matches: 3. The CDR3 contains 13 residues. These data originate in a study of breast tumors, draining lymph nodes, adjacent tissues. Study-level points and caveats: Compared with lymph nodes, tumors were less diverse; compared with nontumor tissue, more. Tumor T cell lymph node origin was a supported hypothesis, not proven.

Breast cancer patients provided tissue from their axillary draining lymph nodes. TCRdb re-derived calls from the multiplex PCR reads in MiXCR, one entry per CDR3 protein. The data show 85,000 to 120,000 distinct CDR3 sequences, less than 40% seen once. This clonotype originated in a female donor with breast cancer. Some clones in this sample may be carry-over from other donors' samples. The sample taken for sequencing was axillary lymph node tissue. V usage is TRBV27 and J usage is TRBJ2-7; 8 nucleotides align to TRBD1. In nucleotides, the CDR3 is TGTGCCAGCAGTTTCGCGGGACAGGACGAGCAGTACTTC. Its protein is CASSFAGQDEQYF.